The present entry profiles one T cell receptor beta chain with its context. These data originate in a study of blood T cell repertoires in COVID-19. Study at large: Samples taken during acute and convalescent COVID-19 were collected in the United States, Italy and Spain. PBMCs, B-cell-depleted T cells, or T cells provided the cDNA or gDNA that made up the material.

V lost 0 bases to trimming and J lost 10 bases; unmatched junction nucleotides: 2. Germline V gives CDR1 SGHTA, CDR2 FQGNSA. CDR3 length: 13 amino acids. In the original workflow: It was from reference gene primer amplification that nucleated cell counts were estimated. The assay was immunoSEQ multiplex PCR, and TCRdb's table has in-frame clones only and misses some. That table furnishes V, J and clone size, whereas the DNA furnished D and trimming. Of more than 200,000 clones detected, about 85% appear once; the ten largest clones hold about 1.7%. Sequencing was performed on peripheral blood. The source is a man aged 70 or older with acute or convalescent COVID-19. The rearrangement uses TRBV7-2 and TRBJ2-1; 8 nucleotides match TRBD1. The DNA of the CDR3 is TGTGCCAGCAGCTTAGCCTGGGACAGGGAGCAGTTCTTC. Amino acid sequence: CASSLAWDREQFF.